This record looks at one T cell receptor (beta chain) sequence and its context. This clonotype has just a few counts. Its cognate antigen has yet to be identified. No qualities accompany the bases; no much larger clone lies one base away. Sequencing instrument: Illumina NovaSeq 6000. Using 5'RACE with constant-segment primers, TCRalpha and TCRbeta cDNA libraries were constructed, with sample barcodes and unique molecular identifiers added in the process. Trizol reagent was used to extract RNA from every sample. Libraries were amplified in two PCR steps, with a second sample barcode and Illumina TruSeq adapters added in the second step. The libraries were sequenced on an Illumina NovaSeq using 2 x 150 bp paired-end reads. Per the source publication's procedure: Reads were demultiplexed and collapsed into UMI-guided consensus sequences with migec v1.2.7. With mixcr v2.1.11, UMI consensuses were aligned to TRA and TRB V and J templates and assembled into clonotypes. A clonotype was counted as expanded or contracted only if both edgeR and NoisET called the change significant, with noise models trained on biological replicates. For edgeR calls, a false discovery rate-adjusted p below 0.01 and a log2 fold-change threshold of 1 were applied. PCA with hierarchical clustering of max-normalized trajectories of the 1000 most abundant clonotypes was used as exploratory dynamics analysis. Separately sequenced CD4+ and CD8+ repertoires were used to assign the CD4 or CD8 phenotype of responding clones. TCRdb reworked the public reads: Q25 trimming with fastp, MiXCR clone assembly, productive beta chains retained. Rows with a matching CDR3 protein are joined into one entry that keeps the most common DNA and genes. TCRdb, not the original authors, processed these V and J calls. Within this sample are around 300,000 distinct CDR3 sequences, with about 20% of them counted one time only. In total, the top ten clones hold around 23% of the sample.

This entry belongs to a study of T-cell memory formation after mild COVID-19 (dated by TCRdb to about 2021). With regard to the full study: TCR sequence clusters from the two donors were largely donor specific. In a couple of donors, T-cell clones that expanded and contracted after mild COVID-19 were followed by sequencing TCRalpha and TCRbeta repertoires longitudinally. The cohort was made up of two young adult volunteers, one female and one male, who were previously healthy. General study outcomes and caveats: Clones contracting from day 15 to 85 had balanced CD4/CD8 phenotypes, while a second wave expanding from day 15 to 37 was biased towards CD4+. SARS-CoV-2 specificity was not confirmed for the second-wave clones peaking on day 37. Some responding clones were found in pre-infection memory, which suggests that pre-existing cross-reactive memory T cells took part in the SARS-CoV-2 response. Contracting CD4+ clones turned up mainly in the CM and EM memory subsets, whereas EMRA was where CD8+ clones were enriched. Only a couple of mild cases were covered in the study, and larger cohorts including severe cases with pre-infection samples were considered necessary.

PBMCs were isolated by Ficoll-Paque density gradient centrifugation. The V end loses 6 bases and the J end loses 1 base, and a stretch of 18 bases separates them. From cysteine to phenylalanine, the CDR3 is 16 amino acids long. Only the CDR3 part of the read is kept: 48 bases, read in frame from the first base. The chain is assembled from TRBV12-3 or TRBV12-4 and TRBJ1-1; TRBD1 could be the D gene, as 6 bases match. The sequence came from a man aged 18 to 29 who had mild COVID-19 (a few samples of this study predate the infection). The sample titles of this study are shuffled in the database, so cell type and time point are left out; the donor was told from shared clones. Sequences were obtained from PBMCs or a T cell subset sorted from them (not recorded which). The CDR3 here reads CASRTATGVGNTEAFF. Read as DNA, the sequence is TGTGCCAGCAGGACAGCGACAGGAGTGGGGAACACTGAAGCTTTCTTT.